The rows below give T cell receptor beta chains drawn from one sample of a study of regulatory T cells in long-lasting Graves disease. MiXCR, applied by TCRdb to the multiplex PCR reads, yields one record per CDR3 protein. The table includes some 600,000 distinct CDR3 sequences, about 16% detected once. This sample was also put to use in a study of T cells in Graves' hyperthyroidism and ophthalmopathy.

This material consisted of peripheral blood mononuclear cells (PBMCs), taken at new diagnosis, from a patient treated with antithyroid drugs. These receptors were taken from a man younger than 35 with Graves disease. The CDR3 runs from the conserved cysteine through the conserved F or W. The order of the fields is V gene, CDR3 length, J gene, CDR3 protein.

>TRBV2|11|TRBJ2-5
CATKYQETQYF
>TRBV20-1|21|TRBJ2-1
CSASLAGGIATTGGGYNEQFF
>TRBV7-9|17|TRBJ2-2
CASRPLSGSRGTGELFF
>TRBV20-1|15|TRBJ1-1
CSARDLGQLNTEAFF
>TRBV5-1|15|TRBJ2-7
CASSSPFRPPYEQYF
>TRBV28|14|TRBJ1-5
CASSFEGSNQPQHF
>TRBV11-2|15|TRBJ2-5
CASTRDNGIQETQYF
>TRBV6-9|14|TRBJ2-2
CASSFKHRTGELFF
>TRBV12-3/TRBV12-4|18|TRBJ2-7
CASSSELTGRGTPYEQYF
>TRBV28|15|TRBJ1-4
CASSSDRGGNEKLFF
>TRBV20-1|17|TRBJ2-5
CSARRPGTGLKVETQYF
>TRBV28|15|TRBJ2-5
CASSLQIDGQETQYF
>TRBV7-9|20|TRBJ2-6
CASSSSFRDTGRSGANVLTF
>TRBV20-1|14|TRBJ1-5
CSARGQTDNQPQHF
>TRBV28|16|TRBJ2-1
CASTSAGGQSYNEQFF
>TRBV9|14|TRBJ2-3
CASNQGISTDTQYF
>TRBV28|12|TRBJ1-2
CASSLQGEGYTF
>TRBV14|17|TRBJ2-2
CASSQGLQGALTGELFF
>TRBV6-1|15|TRBJ1-2
CASSETGRVSYGYTF
>TRBV2|13|TRBJ2-1
CASSDGRYNEQFF
>TRBV13|17|TRBJ2-1
CASSAGASGSYYNEQFF
>TRBV18|13|TRBJ2-4
CASSRDLKNIQYF
>TRBV7-9|11|TRBJ2-3
CASSLADTQYF
>TRBV20-1|13|TRBJ1-4
CSAEGLENEKLFF
>TRBV2|14|TRBJ2-5
CASDDLAGTGTQYF
>TRBV29-1|14|TRBJ2-7
CSVLGHPTSYEQYF
>TRBV7-3|13|TRBJ2-1
CASSSAGLNEQFF
>TRBV10-3|15|TRBJ1-1
CAISSAGTTNTEAFF